The 29 T cell receptor beta chains in this list originate from one sample, sequenced in a study of CD8+CD57+ T cells in acquired aplastic anemia. The use of genomic DNA as template underpinned the TCR beta VDJ and CDR3 profiling. TCRdb re-derived calls from the reads in MiXCR, one entry per CDR3 protein. The profile shows approximately 190,000 distinct CDR3 sequences, around half of them singletons. Patients chosen for sequencing had CD8+CD57+ cells that had expanded, as shown by flow cytometry. Sequencing was carried out using sorted CD4+, CD8+, or CD8+CD57+ T cells (not recorded which) from PBMCs. The receptors stem from a human donor with aplastic anemia.

There are many counts of this clonotype. The J gene is TRBJ2-5, the V gene TRBV7-6; 7 positions match TRBD1. With 1 base clipped from V and 2 bases from J, the junction kept 4 bases outside the gene matches. The CDR3 totals 15 residues. Germline lookup yields CDR1 SGHVS and CDR2 FNYEAQ. CDR3 nucleotides: TGTGCCAGCAGCTTAGGACAGGGCCCTCAAGAGACCCAGTACTTC. Translated: CASSLGQGPQETQYF.

This chain uses TRBV5-1 with TRBJ1-1; a weak D match, TRBD1 (5 bases). Trimming cost V 8 bases and J 6 bases, with 29 bases left between them. Germline CDR1 and CDR2: SGHRS and YFSETQ. The CDR3 has 17 residues. The CDR3 spells CASSPGRRDFGVAEAFF. In DNA form, the CDR3 reads TGCGCCAGTAGCCCTGGCAGGCGGGACTTTGGGGTGGCTGAAGCTTTCTTT. The full variable domain, with the rest looked up from reference TRBV5-1 and TRBJ1-1, is KAGVTQTPRYLIKTRGQQVTLSCSPISGHRSVSWYQQTPGQGLQFLFEYFSETQRNKGNFPGRFSGRQFSNSRSEMNVSTLELGDSALYLCASSPGRRDFGVAEAFFGQGTRLTVV.

This clonotype was counted ten times or more. The rearrangement links TRBV4-2 to TRBJ2-6; TRBD1 agrees at 9 bases. Germline V gives CDR1 LGHNA, CDR2 YNFKEQ. The CDR3 contains 17 residues. The J segment lost 3 bases and the V segment lost 4 bases, leaving 7 bases of the junction unmatched. DNA for the CDR3: TGTGCCAGCAGCCGGTTACAGGGGGCGCTTGGGGCCAACGTCCTGACTTTC. It codes for CASSRLQGALGANVLTF.

The CDR3 DNA reads as TGCAGCGTTGACAGGGTAAATACGCAGTATTTT. This gives the protein CSVDRVNTQYF. The chain couples TRBV29-1 to TRBJ2-3; D perhaps matches TRBD1 (5 bases). V gave up 3 bases and J gave up 7 bases, with 8 bases separating them. This CDR3 spans 11 amino acids. Germline CDR1 and CDR2: SQVTM and ANQGSEA.

The chain carries TRBV24-1 and TRBJ2-3; TRBD2 agrees at 10 bases. From germline, CDR1 is KGHDR and CDR2 SFDVKD. The CDR3 runs to 18 residues. V dropped 1 base and J dropped 5; count of bases not matched to a gene: 11. The CDR3 DNA reads TGTGCCACCAGTGATTTCGGGGACACAGCGGGAGGGCGAGATACGCAGTATTTT. Its translation is CATSDFGDTAGGRDTQYF.

On this clonotype itself: Compared with germline, one end of the junction differs, possibly owing to a read error. The chain links TRBV10-1 to TRBJ2-1, with 7 bases fitting TRBD2. The CDR3 spans 16 residues. CDR1 WNHNN and CDR2 SYGVQD come from the germline V gene (reference sequence). DNA of the CDR3: TGTGCCAGCTCACCATCTTCTTCACTAGCGTACAATGAGCAGTTCTTC. It is translated as CASSPSSSLAYNEQFF.

The rearrangement links TRBV11-1 to TRBJ1-2, with 8 bases aligning to TRBD1. The CDR3 sequence is 14 residues long. Trimming removed 6 bases from V and 3 bases from J; junction bases left unmatched: 6. Germline loops: CDR1 SGHAT, CDR2 FQDESV (reference sequence). The DNA for the CDR3 is TGTGCCAGCAGGGCAGGGGGCAGCGACTATGGCTACACCTTC. It yields the protein CASRAGGSDYGYTF. The entire variable domain, with the rest obtained from reference TRBV11-1 and TRBJ1-2, is as follows: EAEVAQSPRYKITEKSQAVAFWCDPISGHATLYWYRQILGQGPELLVQFQDESVVDDSQLPKDRFSAERLKGVDSTLKIQPAELGDSAMYLCASRAGGSDYGYTFGSGTRLTVV.

To note about this clonotype: One end of the junction does not line up with germline, which may come from a read error. The chain carries TRBV20-1 and TRBJ2-5; D may be TRBD1 (7 bases). The CDR3 length is 12 residues. CDR1 and CDR2 (germline): DFQATT, SNEGSKA (reference sequence). The CDR3 reads CSAKPGGGIADF. The CDR3 coding sequence is TGCAGTGCCAAGCCTGGAGGGGGCATAGCGGATTTC.

This clonotype was recorded many times. J is TRBJ2-7 and V is TRBV4-1, with 9 bases aligning to TRBD2. Germline V gives CDR1 MGHRA, CDR2 YSYEKL. The V segment lost 4 bases and the J segment 5 bases; nucleotides outside the gene matches: 3. This CDR3 has 13 residues. The CDR3 is CASSPGLANEQYF. The CDR3 region has the DNA TGCGCCAGCAGCCCCGGACTAGCGAACGAGCAGTACTTC.

V and J are TRBV15 and TRBJ1-5, with a weak D call TRBD1 (5 bases). CDR1 and CDR2 from the germline V gene are LNHNV and YYDKDF (reference sequence). Trimming shortened V by 1 base and J by 14 bases, and 15 bases separated the two germline ends. This CDR3 has 13 amino acids. The DNA of the CDR3 is TGTGCCACCAGCAGAGGTCGGTGGGAGACAGAGCATTTT. Its protein is CATSRGRWETEHF.

This clonotype was counted only a few times. This chain links TRBV24-1 with TRBJ2-7, with D uncertain. The CDR3 spans 13 residues. V was clipped by 6 bases and J by 1 base, with 9 bases between them. CDR1 is KGHDR, CDR2 SFDVKD, per germline. This CDR3 is CATSTVGSYEQYF. CDR3 coding DNA: TGTGCCACCAGTACGGTGGGATCCTACGAGCAGTACTTC.

In its sample, this clonotype was seen many times. The chain employs TRBV11-3 and TRBJ2-5; D perhaps matches TRBD2 (7 bases). Trimming cost V 8 bases and J 4 bases, with 14 bases left between them. CDR1 is SGHNT and CDR2 is YENEEA in the germline V gene. CDR3 length: 13 residues. CDR3 coding DNA: TGTGCCAGCCGTAGAGGGGGGGGAGAGACCCAGTACTTC. As protein: CASRRGGGETQYF.

This clonotype was seen a handful of times. The V and J genes are TRBV24-1 and TRBJ2-1, with TRBD1 identical over 10 bases. Germline V lookup: CDR1 KGHDR, CDR2 SFDVKD. Trimming took 4 bases from V and 6 from J; bases not matched to a gene: 8. CDR3 length equals 16 residues. CDR3 amino acids: CATSDPRQGAINEQFF. CDR3 coding DNA: TGTGCCACCAGTGACCCGAGACAGGGGGCCATCAATGAGCAGTTCTTC.

This clonotype was seen at least ten times. The CDR3 loop reads CSVDSRGGGETQYF. The CDR3 nucleotides read TGCAGCGTTGATTCCAGGGGGGGGGGAGAGACCCAGTACTTC. The V call is TRBV29-1, the J call TRBJ2-5; D could derive from TRBD1 or TRBD2 (7 bases each). Germline values: CDR1 SQVTM, CDR2 ANQGSEA. The CDR3 is 14 residues long. V dropped 3 bases and J dropped 4 bases, with 15 bases sitting between them.

This chain uses TRBV7-9 with TRBJ2-5, with TRBD1 as a possible D gene (6 bases). This CDR3 spans 14 amino acids. V dropped 8 bases and J dropped 4 bases, with 17 bases sitting between them. Germline values: CDR1 SEHNR, CDR2 FQNEAQ (reference sequence). CDR3 sequence (DNA): TGTGCCAGCGCCCTACAGGGATTAGGAGAGACCCAGTACTTC. Translating it yields CASALQGLGETQYF.

The chain is built from TRBV11-2 and TRBJ1-3; 7 bases map to TRBD1. CDR3 size: 17 residues. Germline V gene sequence: CDR1 SGHAT, CDR2 FQNNGV. Germline trimming cut 5 bases from V and 0 bases from J; bases unmatched to any gene: 10. Here the CDR3 reads CASSPWTGPSSGNTIYF. In nucleotides, the CDR3 is TGTGCCAGCAGCCCTTGGACAGGCCCATCCTCTGGAAACACCATATATTTT.

The chain carries TRBV5-4 and TRBJ2-1, with TRBD2 identical over 8 bases. V shed 0 bases, J shed 5 bases, and the junction held 4 bases outside the gene matches. This CDR3 is 15 amino acids long. CDR1 is SGHNT and CDR2 is YYREEE in the germline V gene (reference sequence). In nucleotides, the CDR3 is TGTGCCAGCAGCTTGGCGCGGGGGGAGAACAATGAGCAGTTCTTC. It translates to CASSLARGENNEQFF.

This clonotype occurred a few times. J is TRBJ1-1 and V is TRBV19; 10 bases fit TRBD1. Germline CDR1 reads LNHDA; CDR2 reads SQIVND (reference sequence). V lost 9 bases to trimming and J lost 6 bases; unmatched junction nucleotides: 4. The CDR3 sequence is 12 residues long. The CDR3 protein is CASLDRGAEAFF. CDR3 sequence (DNA): TGTGCCAGCCTGGACAGGGGGGCTGAAGCTTTCTTT.

The chain combines TRBV19 with TRBJ2-1; 7 bases align to TRBD2. From germline, CDR1 is LNHDA and CDR2 SQIVND (reference sequence). This CDR3 comprises 14 residues. The trim removed 6 bases at V and 7 bases at J, leaving 9 bases unmatched. DNA for the CDR3: TGTGCCAGTAGGGTGGGAGGGCCGTTAAATGAGCAGTTCTTC. Its protein product is CASRVGGPLNEQFF. Filled out from reference TRBV19 and TRBJ2-1, the complete variable domain reads DGGITQSPKYLFRKEGQNVTLSCEQNLNHDAMYWYRQDPGQGLRLIYYSQIVNDFQKGDIAEGYSVSREKKESFPLTVTSAQKNPTAFYLCASRVGGPLNEQFFGPGTRLTVL.

This clonotype was detected ten times or more. This rearrangement joins TRBV2 to TRBJ2-3, with 8 positions matching TRBD1. Germline V gives CDR1 SNHLY, CDR2 FYNNEI. After removal of 6 bases from V and 3 bases from J, the junction contained 2 bases not matched to a gene. The CDR3 runs to 13 residues. Written as DNA, the CDR3 is TGTGCCAGCAGGACAGGGGCGACAGATACGCAGTATTTT. It specifies CASRTGATDTQYF.

The chain has TRBV9 and TRBJ2-7, with D tentatively TRBD1 or TRBD2 (5 bases each). Germline CDR1 is SGDLS and CDR2 is YYNGEE. V shed 2 bases and J shed 5 bases, with 14 bases lying between them. The CDR3 extends over 14 amino acids. This CDR3 reads CASSVGASVHEQYF. The CDR3 nucleotides are TGTGCCAGCAGCGTCGGGGCTTCCGTCCACGAGCAGTACTTC.

This clonotype occurred many times. The chain joins TRBV7-9 to TRBJ2-3; D is uncertain. Between the trimmed V and J ends, which lost 7 bases and 1 base, there was a span of 6 bases. CDR1 and CDR2 from the germline V gene are SEHNR and FQNEAQ (reference sequence). This CDR3 is built from 12 residues. CDR3 in DNA: TGTGCCAGCACTAAAGGCACAGATACGCAGTATTTT. This codes for CASTKGTDTQYF. The full variable domain, rest sourced from reference TRBV7-9 and TRBJ2-3, is DTGVSQNPRHKITKRGQNVTFRCDPISEHNRLYWYRQTLGQGPEFLTYFQNEAQLEKSRLLSDRFSAERPKGSFSTLEIQRTEQGDSAMYLCASTKGTDTQYFGPGTRLTVL.

As concerns this clonotype: A much larger clone differs from this one at a single base, so this may be a read error. This sequence joins TRBV3-1 and TRBJ1-6; no reliable D call. Germline V lookup: CDR1 LGHDT, CDR2 YNNKEL (reference sequence). The V end lost 0 bases, the J end lost 7 bases, and 16 bases lay between the germline ends. CDR3 size: 17 residues. CDR3 region: CASSQDRVGGGNSPLHF. The CDR3 DNA sequence: TGTGCCAGCAGCCAAGATCGGGTGGGCGGAGGGAATTCACCCCTCCACTTT.

This chain links TRBV10-3 with TRBJ2-7; TRBD1 agrees at 8 bases. J gave up 4 bases and V 5 bases, and 4 bases lay outside the gene matches. The germline CDR1 and CDR2 sequences are ENHRY and SYGVKD. This CDR3 contains 13 residues. The CDR3 is CAISLDRAYEQYF. The CDR3 coding sequence is TGTGCCATCAGTTTGGACAGGGCGTACGAGCAGTACTTC.

This clonotype was seen ten or more times. The rearrangement links TRBV7-8 to TRBJ1-1; D gene unclear. This CDR3 comprises 12 residues. V was clipped by 1 base and J by 11 bases, with 11 bases between them. Germline assignment: CDR1 SGHVS and CDR2 FQNEAQ. This CDR3 is CASSLVGGGAFF. The CDR3 DNA sequence: TGTGCCAGCAGCTTAGTTGGAGGCGGCGCTTTCTTT.

At least ten counts were recorded for this clonotype. The V call is TRBV7-9, the J call TRBJ2-1; no definite D call. The CDR3 is 15 amino acids. With 4 bases removed from V and 0 bases from J, the gap between germline ends came to 10 bases. Germline V gene sequence: CDR1 SEHNR, CDR2 FQNEAQ (reference sequence). In nucleotides, the CDR3 is TGTGCCAGCAGCTGGGTTAGTTCCTCCTACAATGAGCAGTTCTTC. It codes for CASSWVSSSYNEQFF.

The chain uses TRBV14 and TRBJ2-1; D may be TRBD2 (6 bases). Per germline, CDR1 SGHDN and CDR2 FVKESK. The CDR3 consists of 13 residues. V lost 3 bases, J lost 8 bases, and 11 bases lay in between. This CDR3 reads CASSQRRVYEQFF. The CDR3 nucleotides are TGTGCCAGCAGCCAGCGGAGGGTGTATGAGCAGTTCTTC.

This clonotype occurred a few times. The V gene is TRBV10-3, the J gene TRBJ1-6; possibly TRBD1 for D (5 bases). The CDR3 has 15 residues. CDR1 and CDR2 from the germline V gene are ENHRY and SYGVKD. Trimming left V 3 bases short and J 8 bases short, with 14 bases between. CDR3 loop: CAISDGTGKDSPLHF. The CDR3 DNA follows: TGTGCCATCAGTGATGGGACGGGCAAGGATTCACCCCTCCACTTT.

The chain couples TRBV7-2 to TRBJ2-7, with 7 positions matching TRBD1. CDR3 length: 13 residues. Germline values: CDR1 SGHTA, CDR2 FQGNSA. Trimming removed 5 bases from V and 7 bases from J; junction bases left unmatched: 8. CDR3 sequence (DNA): TGTGCCAGCAGCCAACAGGGGCAGGGTGAGCAGTACTTC. This codes for CASSQQGQGEQYF. Full variable domain (missing parts from reference TRBV7-2 and TRBJ2-7): GAGVSQSPSNKVTEKGKDVELRCDPISGHTALYWYRQSLGQGLEFLIYFQGNSAPDKSGLPSDRFSAERTGGSVSTLTIQRTQQEDSAVYLCASSQQGQGEQYFGPGTRLTVT.